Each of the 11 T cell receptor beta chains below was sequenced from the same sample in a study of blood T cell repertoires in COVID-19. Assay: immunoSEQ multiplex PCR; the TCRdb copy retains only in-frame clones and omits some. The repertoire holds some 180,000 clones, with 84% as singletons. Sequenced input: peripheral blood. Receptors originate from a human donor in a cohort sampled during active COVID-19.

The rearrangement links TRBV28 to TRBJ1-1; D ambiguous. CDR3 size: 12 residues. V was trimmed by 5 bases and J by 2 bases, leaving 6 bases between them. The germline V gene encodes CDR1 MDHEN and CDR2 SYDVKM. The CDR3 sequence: CASSTTNTEAFF. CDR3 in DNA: TGTGCCAGCAGTACAACCAACACTGAAGCTTTCTTT.

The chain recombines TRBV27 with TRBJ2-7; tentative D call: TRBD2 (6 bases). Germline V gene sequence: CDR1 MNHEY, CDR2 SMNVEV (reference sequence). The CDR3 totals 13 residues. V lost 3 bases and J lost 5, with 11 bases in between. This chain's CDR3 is CASSLGGSDEQYF. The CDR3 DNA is TGTGCCAGCAGTTTGGGGGGTAGCGACGAGCAGTACTTC.

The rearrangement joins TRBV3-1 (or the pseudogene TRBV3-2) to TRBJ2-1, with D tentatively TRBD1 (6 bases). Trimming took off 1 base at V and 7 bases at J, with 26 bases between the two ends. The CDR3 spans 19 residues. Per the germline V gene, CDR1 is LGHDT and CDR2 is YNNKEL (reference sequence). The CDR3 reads CASSQVGYRVGFRGNEQFF. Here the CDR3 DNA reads TGTGCCAGCAGCCAAGTGGGGTACAGGGTAGGTTTTCGAGGGAATGAGCAGTTCTTC.

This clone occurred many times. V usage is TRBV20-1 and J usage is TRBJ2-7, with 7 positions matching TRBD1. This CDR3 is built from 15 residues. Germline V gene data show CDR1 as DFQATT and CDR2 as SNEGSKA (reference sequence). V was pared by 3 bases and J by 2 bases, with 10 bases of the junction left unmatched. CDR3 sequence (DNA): TGCAGTGCTAGTGGGGGACAGTCTAAGGCCTACGAGCAGTACTTC. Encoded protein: CSASGGQSKAYEQYF.

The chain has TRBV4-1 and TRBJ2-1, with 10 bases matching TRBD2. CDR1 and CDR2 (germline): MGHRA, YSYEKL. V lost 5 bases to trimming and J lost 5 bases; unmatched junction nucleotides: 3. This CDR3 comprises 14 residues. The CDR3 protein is CASSSGTSDNEQFF. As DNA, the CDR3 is TGCGCCAGCAGCTCCGGGACTAGCGACAATGAGCAGTTCTTC.

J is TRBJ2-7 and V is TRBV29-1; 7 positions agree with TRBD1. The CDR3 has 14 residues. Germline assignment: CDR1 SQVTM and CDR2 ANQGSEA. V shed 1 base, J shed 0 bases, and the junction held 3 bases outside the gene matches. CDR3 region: CSVEGSGGSYEQYF. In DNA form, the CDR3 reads TGCAGCGTTGAAGGGTCAGGGGGCTCCTACGAGCAGTACTTC.

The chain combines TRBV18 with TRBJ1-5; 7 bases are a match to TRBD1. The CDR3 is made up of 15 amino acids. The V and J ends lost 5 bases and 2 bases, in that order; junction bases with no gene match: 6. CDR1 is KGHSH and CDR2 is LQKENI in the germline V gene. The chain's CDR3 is CASSAGQVGNQPQHF. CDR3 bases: TGTGCCAGCTCAGCCGGACAGGTGGGCAATCAGCCCCAGCATTTT.

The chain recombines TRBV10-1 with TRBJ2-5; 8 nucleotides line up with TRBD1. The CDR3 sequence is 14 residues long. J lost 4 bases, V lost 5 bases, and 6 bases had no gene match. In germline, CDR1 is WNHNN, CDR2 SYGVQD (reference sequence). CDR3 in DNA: TGCGCCAGCAGTAAAGGACAGGGAGTAGAGACCCAGTACTTC. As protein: CASSKGQGVETQYF.

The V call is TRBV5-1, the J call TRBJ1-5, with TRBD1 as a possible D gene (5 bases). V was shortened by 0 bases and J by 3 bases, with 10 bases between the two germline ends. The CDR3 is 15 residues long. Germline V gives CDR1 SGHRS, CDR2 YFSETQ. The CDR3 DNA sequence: TGCGCCAGCAGCTTGGGGTCAGGGCCCAATCAGCCCCAGCATTTT. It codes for CASSLGSGPNQPQHF.

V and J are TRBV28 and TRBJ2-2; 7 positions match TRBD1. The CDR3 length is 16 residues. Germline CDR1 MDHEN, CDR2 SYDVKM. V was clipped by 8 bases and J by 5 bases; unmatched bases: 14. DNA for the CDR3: TGTGCCAGCTGGGTAGGATGGACAGGAGATACCGGGGAGCTGTTTTTT. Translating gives CASWVGWTGDTGELFF.

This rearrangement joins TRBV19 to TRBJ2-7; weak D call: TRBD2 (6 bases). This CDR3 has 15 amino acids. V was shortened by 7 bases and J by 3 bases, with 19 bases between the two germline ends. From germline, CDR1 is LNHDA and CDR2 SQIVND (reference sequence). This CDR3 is CASTPRWQGGYEQYF. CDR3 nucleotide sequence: TGTGCCAGTACCCCCCGGTGGCAGGGAGGCTACGAGCAGTACTTC.